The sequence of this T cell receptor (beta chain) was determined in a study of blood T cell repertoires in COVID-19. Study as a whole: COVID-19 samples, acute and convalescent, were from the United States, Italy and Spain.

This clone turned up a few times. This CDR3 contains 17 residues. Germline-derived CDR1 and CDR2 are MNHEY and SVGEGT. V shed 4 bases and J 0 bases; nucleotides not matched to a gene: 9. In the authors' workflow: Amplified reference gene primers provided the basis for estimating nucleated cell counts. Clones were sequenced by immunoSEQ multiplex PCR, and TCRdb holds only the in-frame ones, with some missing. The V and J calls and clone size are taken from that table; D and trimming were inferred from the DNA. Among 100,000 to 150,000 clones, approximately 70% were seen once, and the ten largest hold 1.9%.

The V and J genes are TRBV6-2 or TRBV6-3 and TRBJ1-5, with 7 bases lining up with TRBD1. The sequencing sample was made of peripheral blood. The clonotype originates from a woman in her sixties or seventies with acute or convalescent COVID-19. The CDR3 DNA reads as TGTGCCAGCAGTTTCGCTCCGGGACAGCTTAGCAATCAGCCCCAGCATTTT. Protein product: CASSFAPGQLSNQPQHF.